Below, 27 T cell receptor beta chains from the same sample are listed, as sequenced in a study of T cells in Graves' hyperthyroidism and ophthalmopathy. Authors of the study amplified TCR beta CDR3 regions from RNA transcripts. Using the HTBI primer set, a first-round RT-PCR was run on the TCR CDR3. TCRdb re-called the multiplex PCR reads with MiXCR, one entry per CDR3 protein. The table includes hundreds of thousands of distinct CDR3 sequences, 15% to 19% detected once. Sequenced: blood. These receptors came from a woman between 18 and 29 years old with Graves' hyperthyroidism.

The sample holds many counts of this clonotype. V is TRBV2 and J is TRBJ2-2; 14 nucleotides match TRBD2. This CDR3 is built from 15 residues. The V gene end was trimmed by 11 bases and the J gene end by 5 bases; junction bases not matched to a gene: 7. CDR1 is SNHLY and CDR2 is FYNNEI in the germline V gene. For the CDR3, the DNA is TGTGCCGGCGGACTAGCGGGAGGTCGGACCGGGGAGCTGTTTTTT. This codes for CAGGLAGGRTGELFF.

This clonotype came up many times. This sequence joins TRBV2 and TRBJ1-1, with 7 nucleotides matching TRBD1. The V and J ends lost 5 bases and 1 base, in that order; junction bases with no gene match: 7. Germline values: CDR1 SNHLY, CDR2 FYNNEI. The CDR3 extends over 15 amino acids. CDR3 DNA sequence: TGTGCCAGCAGTACAACTTGGACAGGGAACACTGAAGCTTTCTTT. Translated: CASSTTWTGNTEAFF.

This clonotype was found many times. The chain recombines TRBV4-1 with TRBJ1-1; 7 bases match TRBD1. Per the germline V gene, CDR1 is MGHRA and CDR2 is YSYEKL. V trimming: 7 bases; J trimming: 4 bases; junction bases outside the gene matches: 9. CDR3 length equals 14 residues. The CDR3 bases are TGCGCCAGCACCCGCAAAGAGGGGGCCACTGAAGCTTTCTTT. Translating it yields CASTRKEGATEAFF.

Ten or more counts support this clonotype. V gene TRBV20-1 combines with J gene TRBJ2-1; D possibly corresponds to TRBD1 (8 bases). Germline loops: CDR1 DFQATT, CDR2 SNEGSKA (reference sequence). V was pared by 5 bases and J by 0 bases, with 17 bases between. The CDR3 length is 16 residues. CDR3 DNA sequence: TGCAGTGCTGAAGCGGGACAGGCGAACTCCTACAATGAGCAGTTCTTC. It yields the protein CSAEAGQANSYNEQFF.

The table lists this clonotype with many counts. The genes are TRBV12-3 or TRBV12-4 and TRBJ2-2; TRBD1 agrees at 7 bases. Trimming removed 3 bases from V and 5 bases from J; junction bases left unmatched: 6. This CDR3 spans 15 amino acids. In DNA form, the CDR3 reads TGTGCCAGCAGTTTGGGTCAGGGGGTAACCGGGGAGCTGTTTTTT. Its translation is CASSLGQGVTGELFF.

The CDR3 DNA sequence: TGTGCCACCAGCCACGGGGGGTATCAGCCCCAGCATTTT. Translation: CATSHGGYQPQHF. This chain uses TRBV24-1 with TRBJ1-5; TRBD1 is a possible D gene (5 bases). CDR3 length: 13 amino acids. The germline V gene has CDR1 KGHDR and CDR2 SFDVKD. The V gene lost 7 bases and the J gene lost 5 bases, with 11 bases spanning the gap.

The rearrangement links TRBV9 to TRBJ1-6; D is unclear. The CDR3 is made up of 15 amino acids. The V and J ends lost 7 bases and 1 base respectively, with 12 bases between them. The germline gives CDR1 SGDLS, CDR2 YYNGEE. For the CDR3, the DNA is TGTGCCAGCTCTGTAGTAGGGTCCTATAATTCACCCCTCCACTTT. Protein sequence: CASSVVGSYNSPLHF.

This clonotype was counted many times. The J gene is TRBJ2-6, the V gene TRBV20-1; D possibly uses TRBD1 or TRBD2 (5 bases each). The V and J ends lost 4 bases and 2 bases respectively, with 9 bases between them. The CDR3 is made up of 14 amino acids. The germline CDR1 and CDR2 sequences are DFQATT and SNEGSKA (reference sequence). CDR3 sequence (DNA): TGCAGTGCTAAGAGGGGCACTGGGGCCAACGTCCTGACTTTC. It yields the protein CSAKRGTGANVLTF.

The chain recombines TRBV6-2 or TRBV6-3 with TRBJ1-1; TRBD1 is a possible D gene (5 bases). The CDR3 extends over 15 amino acids. Trimming left V 5 bases short and J 11 bases short, with 24 bases between. The germline gives CDR1 MNHEY, CDR2 SVGEGT. In DNA form, the CDR3 reads TGTGCCAGCAGTAAATTACCGGGACCCTGGGTGGTTGCTTTCTTT. Translated: CASSKLPGPWVVAFF.

This clonotype was seen many times. For the CDR3, the DNA is TGCGCCAGCAGCCAAGAATTATCCACCGGGCAGTACTTC. It encodes CASSQELSTGQYF. This rearrangement joins TRBV4-3 to TRBJ2-7; D not certain. V was cut by 0 bases and J by 9 bases, with 12 bases left in between. CDR1 and CDR2 from the germline V gene are LGHNA and YSLEER. This CDR3 contains 13 residues.

This clonotype was counted ten times or more. This chain links TRBV2 with TRBJ2-5, with D perhaps matching TRBD2 (5 bases). The germline CDR1 and CDR2 sequences are SNHLY and FYNNEI. The CDR3 runs 13 residues. Trimming cost V 6 bases and J 5 bases, with 13 bases left between them. The CDR3 sequence: CASRRTSPETQYF. The DNA for the CDR3 is TGTGCCAGCAGGAGAACTAGTCCGGAGACCCAGTACTTC.

A few counts support this clonotype. This may be a read error, as it is one base from a much larger clone. Because the CDR3 is missing its conserved closing phenylalanine or tryptophan, this is likely a read error. The gene calls are TRBV11-2 and TRBJ2-7, with TRBD2 matching over 8 bases. Germline CDR1 SGHAT, CDR2 FQNNGV. CDR3 size: 14 residues. With 5 bases clipped from V and 4 bases from J, the junction kept 7 bases outside the gene matches. The CDR3 nucleotides are TGTGCCAGCAGCCCCCTGAGCGGGAGATACGAGCAGTACCTC. Amino acids: CASSPLSGRYEQYL.

This clonotype was recorded many times. This sequence joins TRBV20-1 and TRBJ2-5; either TRBD1 or TRBD2 may supply D (7 bases each). Germline assignment: CDR1 DFQATT and CDR2 SNEGSKA (reference sequence). The CDR3 is 13 residues long. Deletions cut 6 bases from V and 5 bases from J, with 16 bases between. The CDR3 DNA reads TGCAGTGCGCGGGGGACAGCGGATGAGACCCAGTACTTC. It specifies CSARGTADETQYF.

This clonotype was seen many times. The V and J genes are TRBV18 and TRBJ1-1, with D tentatively TRBD1 (5 bases). The CDR3 consists of 15 residues. CDR1 and CDR2 (germline): KGHSH, LQKENI. V shed 2 bases and J shed 1 base, with 11 bases lying between them. CDR3 amino acids: CASSPTGLENTEAFF. CDR3 nucleotides: TGTGCCAGCTCACCAACGGGGCTAGAGAACACTGAAGCTTTCTTT. Full variable domain (missing parts from reference TRBV18 and TRBJ1-1): NAGVMQNPRHLVRRRGQEARLRCSPMKGHSHVYWYRQLPEEGLKFMVYLQKENIIDESGMPKERFSAEFPKEGPSILRIQQVVRGDSAAYFCASSPTGLENTEAFFGQGTRLTVV.

This clonotype was found a few times. This chain links TRBV7-6 with TRBJ1-3; 10 bases fit TRBD1. Germline V gene sequence: CDR1 SGHVS, CDR2 FNYEAQ. The CDR3 extends over 16 amino acids. The junction had 6 bases not matched to a gene; V was cut back by 5 bases and J by 2 bases. The CDR3: CASSPGTGVAGNTIYF. The CDR3 nucleotides are TGTGCCAGCAGCCCAGGGACAGGGGTGGCTGGAAACACCATATATTTT.

There are a few counts of this clonotype. This rearrangement joins TRBV2 to TRBJ2-1; no firm D call. The CDR3 totals 10 residues. Germline assignment: CDR1 SNHLY and CDR2 FYNNEI. Trimming removed 7 bases at V and 8 bases at J, with 6 bases between. The CDR3 spells CASIVDEQFF. DNA for the CDR3: TGTGCCAGCATCGTGGATGAGCAGTTCTTC.

This clonotype was counted ten times or more. CDR3 sequence reads: CASSQEGLAGRDEQFF. The CDR3, as DNA: TGTGCCAGCAGCCAAGAGGGACTAGCGGGACGGGATGAGCAGTTCTTC. This chain connects TRBV3-1 to TRBJ2-1, with TRBD2 matching over 13 bases. J was trimmed by 8 bases and V by 0 bases; bases with no gene match: 4. The CDR3 runs 16 residues. CDR1 and CDR2 from the germline V gene are LGHDT and YNNKEL (reference sequence).

In this sample, this clonotype turned up a few times. This sequence joins TRBV28 and TRBJ2-3, with 7 bases lining up with TRBD1. After removal of 5 bases from V and 1 base from J, the junction contained 9 bases not matched to a gene. The length of the CDR3 is 16 residues. Germline CDR1 is MDHEN and CDR2 is SYDVKM. The CDR3 DNA reads as TGTGCCAGCAGTGCACAAGGGGGCTGGGGCACAGATACGCAGTATTTT. Its protein product is CASSAQGGWGTDTQYF.

This clonotype appeared many times. This chain connects TRBV6-5 to TRBJ2-5; maybe TRBD2 (7 bases). The CDR3 runs to 16 residues. Germline values: CDR1 MNHEY, CDR2 SVGAGI. The ends were cut back, 0 bases at V and 4 bases at J, with 15 bases in the middle. The CDR3 loop is CASSYSRGGAGETQYF. CDR3 sequence (DNA): TGTGCCAGCAGTTACTCGAGAGGGGGGGCTGGAGAGACCCAGTACTTC.

This clonotype occurred many times. V is TRBV6-1 and J is TRBJ1-6; 8 positions match TRBD1. CDR1 MNHNS and CDR2 SASEGT come from the germline V gene. The CDR3 is 12 amino acids. Trimming at V came to 10 bases and at J to 8 bases, leaving 4 bases not matched to a gene. The chain's CDR3 is CATDRGDSPLHF. CDR3 DNA: TGTGCCACCGACAGGGGTGATTCACCCCTCCACTTT.

As to this clonotype: The junction does not match germline at one end; this may be a read error. The chain joins TRBV20-1 to TRBJ2-7, with 16 bases that match TRBD2. The CDR3 has 19 residues. The V gene's germline CDR1 is DFQATT and CDR2 SNEGSKA (reference sequence). CDR3 coding DNA: TGCAATGCTAGAGCGTCGGGACTAGCGGGAGGGCCCAGCATCTACGAGCAGTACTTC. Amino acid sequence: CNARASGLAGGPSIYEQYF.

This clonotype has ten or more counts. The chain employs TRBV11-2 and TRBJ2-7, with D perhaps matching TRBD2 (5 bases). CDR1 and CDR2 from the germline V gene are SGHAT and FQNNGV. V lost 4 bases and J 6 bases, leaving 16 bases between the germline ends. The CDR3 contains 14 residues. The CDR3: CASSSPGRGGEQYF. CDR3 coding DNA: TGTGCCAGCAGCTCACCGGGCCGAGGAGGCGAGCAGTACTTC.

This clonotype was recorded only once. The chain joins TRBV7-2 to TRBJ2-5, with D perhaps matching TRBD1 or TRBD2 (5 bases each). The germline V gene has CDR1 SGHTA and CDR2 FQGNSA. CDR3 length: 14 amino acids. The V and J ends lost 8 bases and 3 bases respectively, with 16 bases between them. The CDR3 sequence: CASLRGSPKETQYF. CDR3 in DNA: TGTGCCAGCCTCCGGGGCAGCCCTAAAGAGACCCAGTACTTC.

CDR3 nucleotides: TGTGCCAGCCGCTGGGGGCTGAGCACAGATACGCAGTATTTT. Amino acids: CASRWGLSTDTQYF. The V gene is TRBV7-9, the J gene TRBJ2-3; the D gene is possibly TRBD1 (6 bases). V dropped 8 bases and J dropped 0 bases, with 12 bases sitting between them. The CDR3 extends over 14 amino acids. Germline CDR1 reads SEHNR; CDR2 reads FQNEAQ (reference sequence).

In its sample, this clonotype was seen many times. The rearrangement links TRBV7-6 to TRBJ1-1; D is uncertain. This CDR3 contains 14 residues. Deletions cut 5 bases from V and 1 base from J, with 11 bases between. CDR1 and CDR2 (germline): SGHVS, FNYEAQ. For the CDR3, the DNA is TGTGCCAGCAGCGCCTTGCCGCCGAACACTGAAGCTTTCTTT. Translating it yields CASSALPPNTEAFF.

In nucleotides, the CDR3 is TGTGCCGCCGCGGCAATAGTTGGGTCAGATACGCAGTATTTT. The encoded protein is CAAAAIVGSDTQYF. The V call is TRBV3-1, the J call TRBJ2-3; D unresolved. Trimming stripped 11 bases from V and 4 bases from J, with 19 bases between. CDR3 size: 14 residues. CDR1 and CDR2 from the germline V gene are LGHDT and YNNKEL (reference sequence).

This clonotype has a count of ten or more. J is TRBJ2-7 and V is TRBV3-1; 11 bases match TRBD2. Germline trimming cut 4 bases from V and 6 bases from J; bases unmatched to any gene: 8. The CDR3 is made up of 15 amino acids. Germline CDR1 and CDR2: LGHDT and YNNKEL (reference sequence). The CDR3 region is CASSPLAGVGGEQYF. The CDR3 coding sequence is TGTGCCAGCAGCCCACTAGCGGGGGTAGGTGGCGAGCAGTACTTC.